The 13 T cell receptor beta chains in this list originate from one sample, sequenced in a study of T cell responses to AZD1222 COVID-19 vaccine. Assay: immunoSEQ multiplex PCR; the TCRdb copy retains only in-frame clones and omits some. The table records about 100,000 clones, roughly 90% of them present only once. The sample consisted of peripheral blood, taken on day 0 of AZD1222 vaccination. The receptors shown here come from an adult in good health.

The V gene is TRBV6-5, the J gene TRBJ2-2; possible D gene TRBD1, 6 bases. Germline V CDR1 and CDR2: MNHEY, SVGAGI. This CDR3 has 12 amino acids. The V end lost 6 bases, the J end lost 8 bases, and 10 bases lay between the germline ends. CDR3 nucleotides: TGTGCCAGCAGCCCAGGGGTAGGGGAGCTGTTTTTT. It codes for CASSPGVGELFF.

The rearrangement links TRBV2 to TRBJ2-2; D is ambiguous. V dropped 8 bases and J dropped 2 bases, with 15 bases sitting between them. The CDR3 is 15 residues long. Germline CDR1 SNHLY, CDR2 FYNNEI. As DNA, the CDR3 is TGTGCCAGCGGGCACCCAGAGACAAACACCGGGGAGCTGTTTTTT. It yields the protein CASGHPETNTGELFF.

The chain carries TRBV5-5 and TRBJ2-7, with unresolved D. V dropped 0 bases and J dropped 2 bases, with 12 bases sitting between them. This CDR3 has 15 residues. Per germline, CDR1 SGHKS and CDR2 YYEKEE (reference sequence). The CDR3, as DNA: TGTGCCAGCAGCTTGGGCCGAAGGGCGGCCTACGAGCAGTACTTC. Translating it yields CASSLGRRAAYEQYF.

The chain recombines TRBV3-1 (or the pseudogene TRBV3-2) with TRBJ2-1, with D tentatively TRBD1 (7 bases). Trimming stripped 0 bases from V and 4 bases from J, with 10 bases between. The CDR3 totals 15 residues. From germline, CDR1 is LGHDT and CDR2 YNNKEL (reference sequence). The CDR3 loop reads CASSQETGTYNEQFF. The CDR3 DNA follows: TGTGCCAGCAGCCAAGAGACAGGGACTTACAATGAGCAGTTCTTC.

The chain links TRBV28 to TRBJ1-1; 9 bases agree with TRBD1. This CDR3 has 15 residues. The J segment lost 5 bases and the V segment lost 3 bases, leaving 7 bases of the junction unmatched. Germline CDR1 reads MDHEN; CDR2 reads SYDVKM. CDR3 bases: TGTGCCAGCAGTTTGGCCGGACAGGGGAGAACTGAAGCTTTCTTT. Translation: CASSLAGQGRTEAFF.

The chain recombines TRBV11-3 with TRBJ1-1, with D perhaps matching TRBD1 (5 bases). The ends were cut back, 5 bases at V and 2 bases at J, with 12 bases in the middle. Germline CDR1 is SGHNT and CDR2 is YENEEA. The CDR3 runs to 14 residues. The CDR3 spells CASSPNGDNTEAFF. The DNA of the CDR3 is TGTGCCAGCAGCCCAAACGGGGACAACACTGAAGCTTTCTTT. The full variable domain, with the rest looked up from reference TRBV11-3 and TRBJ1-1, is EAGVVQSPRYKIIEKKQPVAFWCNPISGHNTLYWYLQNLGQGPELLIRYENEEAVDDSQLPKDRFSAERLKGVDSTLKIQPAELGDSAVYLCASSPNGDNTEAFFGQGTRLTVV.

The table lists this clone with a few counts. The chain recombines TRBV6-6 with TRBJ2-4; TRBD2 might be the D (7 bases). The CDR3 has 13 residues. The V end was cut by 8 bases, the J end by 3 bases, with 11 bases between. Germline CDR1 MNHNY, CDR2 SVGAGI (reference sequence). CDR3 DNA: TGTGCCAGCGGGAGGGGGAACAAAAACATTCAGTACTTC. Encoded protein: CASGRGNKNIQYF.

This chain uses TRBV29-1 with TRBJ2-2, with 8 bases identical to TRBD2. The V gene's germline CDR1 is SQVTM and CDR2 ANQGSEA. Trimming took 4 bases from V and 1 from J; bases not matched to a gene: 8. The CDR3 sequence is 16 residues long. The CDR3 DNA reads as TGCAGCGTTGGAAGCGGGAGTTGGAGGAACACCGGGGAGCTGTTTTTT. Translation gives CSVGSGSWRNTGELFF.

V and J are TRBV20-1 and TRBJ1-2; D is ambiguous. The V and J ends lost 6 bases and 4 bases respectively, with 9 bases between them. The CDR3 covers 11 residues. Germline lookup yields CDR1 DFQATT and CDR2 SNEGSKA (reference sequence). CDR3 in amino acids: CSATLGYGYTF. CDR3 bases: TGCAGTGCCACGTTGGGCTATGGCTACACCTTC.

The V and J genes are TRBV4-1 and TRBJ1-2; 9 nucleotides match TRBD1. Germline assignment: CDR1 MGHRA and CDR2 YSYEKL. V was clipped by 1 base and J by 2 bases; unmatched bases: 5. There are 16 residues in the CDR3. The chain's CDR3 is CASSQVDRGGNYGYTF. CDR3 coding DNA: TGCGCCAGCAGCCAAGTCGACAGGGGGGGGAACTATGGCTACACCTTC.

The genes are TRBV6-6 and TRBJ2-5; a possible D gene is TRBD2 (6 bases). This CDR3 contains 14 residues. From germline, CDR1 is MNHNY and CDR2 SVGAGI (reference sequence). Trimming pared 4 bases from V and 4 bases from J, leaving 13 bases between. The CDR3 DNA follows: TGTGCCAGCAGTTCAGGAGGAGGGCTAGAGACCCAGTACTTC. Translating gives CASSSGGGLETQYF.

This clone appeared once. The chain uses TRBV6-2 or TRBV6-3 and TRBJ1-1; tentative D call: TRBD1 (6 bases). CDR3 length equals 13 residues. The ends were cut back, 2 bases at V and 11 bases at J, with 15 bases in the middle. Germline V gene data show CDR1 as MNHEY and CDR2 as SVGEGT. CDR3 sequence: CASSYLRGGGAFF. CDR3 bases: TGTGCCAGCAGTTACCTCCGGGGGGGCGGCGCTTTCTTT.

The chain has TRBV28 and TRBJ2-1; D gene uncertain. V lost 5 bases to trimming and J lost 5 bases, with 7 bases between them. The CDR3 covers 12 residues. From germline, CDR1 is MDHEN and CDR2 SYDVKM. The CDR3 DNA follows: TGTGCCAGCAGTGGGCAGAACAATGAGCAGTTCTTC. As protein: CASSGQNNEQFF.